The 22 T cell receptor beta chains below were found in one sample sequenced in a study of cytomegalovirus exposure and HLA in healthy donors (dated by TCRdb to 2017 to 2019). The library was built by means of the immunoSEQ multiplex PCR assay. For the multiplex PCR, a mixture combining 60 forward primers for TCR Vbeta segments and 13 reverse primers for TCR Jbeta segments was used. The clones in this table, taken by TCRdb from immuneACCESS, are in-frame only. Not every clone is retained; where verified, under half of the shortfall comes from an unresolved V gene, and the cause of the rest is unknown. This sample's records show approximately 150,000 clones. About 1.7% of the sample is held by the ten biggest clonotypes. Sequencing input: PBMCs. Receptors were obtained from a woman aged 45-65 years in good health and CMV-seronegative.

This chain links TRBV5-1 with TRBJ2-1; 8 bases match TRBD2. Trimming at V came to 0 bases and at J to 2 bases, leaving 4 bases not matched to a gene. CDR3 length: 16 amino acids. Per the germline V gene, CDR1 is SGHRS and CDR2 is YFSETQ. This CDR3 is CASSLAGRGAYNEQFF. The CDR3 DNA reads as TGCGCCAGCAGCTTGGCCGGGCGGGGGGCCTACAATGAGCAGTTCTTC.

This chain links TRBV7-9 with TRBJ1-5; maybe TRBD1 (6 bases). Germline CDR1 SEHNR, CDR2 FQNEAQ (reference sequence). The CDR3 runs to 17 residues. V was shortened by 6 bases and J by 5 bases, with 23 bases between the two germline ends. CDR3 DNA: TGTGCCAGCAGAAAGCTTACGGCGACAGGAGGCGATCAGCCCCAGCATTTT. This sequence encodes CASRKLTATGGDQPQHF. Drawing the rest from reference TRBV7-9 and TRBJ1-5, the complete variable domain is DTGVSQNPRHKITKRGQNVTFRCDPISEHNRLYWYRQTLGQGPEFLTYFQNEAQLEKSRLLSDRFSAERPKGSFSTLEIQRTEQGDSAMYLCASRKLTATGGDQPQHFGDGTRLSIL.

This chain joins TRBV19 and TRBJ1-1, with D possibly TRBD1 on 5 matching bases. Germline V gives CDR1 LNHDA, CDR2 SQIVND (reference sequence). Trimming left V 11 bases short and J 3 bases short, with 16 bases between. This CDR3 is built from 13 residues. CDR3 bases: TGTGCCGCAGGACTGGGAGGGGACACTGAAGCTTTCTTT. Protein product: CAAGLGGDTEAFF.

This chain uses TRBV28 with TRBJ1-3; D unclear. V gave up 2 bases and J gave up 8 bases, with 22 bases separating them. This CDR3 region has 17 residues. CDR1 and CDR2 from the germline V gene are MDHEN and SYDVKM. DNA for the CDR3: TGTGCCAGCAGTTTAACCCCCGGCAGTGGGAGTAGAGACACCATATATTTT. It specifies CASSLTPGSGSRDTIYF.

V is TRBV28 and J is TRBJ2-7, with D perhaps matching TRBD2 (6 bases). V lost 8 bases to trimming and J lost 1 base, with 21 bases between them. Germline values: CDR1 MDHEN, CDR2 SYDVKM. This CDR3 spans 16 amino acids. The CDR3 loop reads CASQTGRNTGSYEQYF. The CDR3, as DNA: TGTGCCAGCCAGACCGGGAGAAACACCGGGTCCTACGAGCAGTACTTC.

V usage is TRBV4-1 and J usage is TRBJ2-5; perhaps TRBD2 as D (6 bases). Germline V gives CDR1 MGHRA, CDR2 YSYEKL. V was clipped by 4 bases and J by 4 bases, with 10 bases between them. The CDR3 is 13 amino acids. Written as DNA, the CDR3 is TGCGCCAGCAGCCCTCTAGCGAGAGAGACCCAGTACTTC. Protein: CASSPLARETQYF.

The gene calls are TRBV5-1 and TRBJ1-1; 7 bases match TRBD1. The V gene end was trimmed by 0 bases and the J gene end by 5 bases; junction bases not matched to a gene: 4. The length of the CDR3 is 14 residues. The germline gives CDR1 SGHRS, CDR2 YFSETQ. The CDR3 protein is CASSLEGAGTEAFF. The CDR3, as DNA: TGCGCCAGCAGCTTGGAGGGGGCAGGGACTGAAGCTTTCTTT.

The chain employs TRBV5-1 and TRBJ1-4, with a tentative D call TRBD1 (5 bases). Germline CDR1 SGHRS, CDR2 YFSETQ. The V gene lost 0 bases and the J gene lost 7 bases, with 13 bases spanning the gap. The length of the CDR3 is 15 residues. The CDR3 DNA follows: TGCGCCAGCAGCTTGGATGGGGGGGAGTCTGAAAAACTGTTTTTT. It encodes CASSLDGGESEKLFF.

This chain links TRBV11-3 with TRBJ2-3; TRBD2 matches at 8 bases. V was clipped by 1 base and J by 9 bases; unmatched bases: 9. The CDR3 spans 15 residues. Germline V gene data show CDR1 as SGHNT and CDR2 as YENEEA. The CDR3 DNA reads TGTGCCAGCAGCTTAGTGGGGACTAGGGGATCGACGCAGTATTTT. Protein: CASSLVGTRGSTQYF.

V and J are TRBV6-5 and TRBJ2-7; weak D call: TRBD2 (6 bases). Trimming took off 6 bases at V and 7 bases at J, with 22 bases between the two ends. Germline values: CDR1 MNHEY, CDR2 SVGAGI. The CDR3 sequence is 15 residues long. The DNA of the CDR3 is TGTGCCAGCAGCCCCTTCGTCAGGAGGGAGTCAGAGCAGTACTTC. Its protein product is CASSPFVRRESEQYF.

The CDR3 loop is CARPNSGYTF. The CDR3 coding sequence is TGTGCCAGACCAAATTCTGGCTACACCTTC. This chain links TRBV5-3 with TRBJ1-2; no reliable D call. TRBV5-3 is an open reading frame, and its role is uncertain. V was shortened by 7 bases and J by 7 bases, with 8 bases between the two germline ends. The CDR3 totals 10 residues.

This chain connects TRBV11-3 to TRBJ2-1; 8 bases fit TRBD2. V lost 8 bases to trimming and J lost 5 bases; unmatched junction nucleotides: 11. The CDR3 sequence is 15 residues long. The germline gives CDR1 SGHNT, CDR2 YENEEA. The CDR3 region is CASFAGGHQNNEQFF. The CDR3 coding sequence is TGTGCCAGCTTCGCGGGGGGCCATCAGAACAATGAGCAGTTCTTC.

This chain uses TRBV4-2 with TRBJ2-7, with 8 bases matching TRBD1. The ends lost 0 bases at V and 3 bases at J; junction bases unmatched: 7. Germline V gene lookup returns CDR1 LGHNA and CDR2 YNFKEQ. The CDR3 runs to 16 residues. CDR3 in DNA: TGTGCCAGCAGCCAAGATCGAGCCGGACAGGGCTACGAGCAGTACTTC. Its translation: CASSQDRAGQGYEQYF.

In DNA form, the CDR3 reads TGCGCCAGCAGCTGGAACGTGGGCCAATACGAGCAGTACTTC. It is translated as CASSWNVGQYEQYF. J is TRBJ2-7 and V is TRBV5-1, with no clear D. V gave up 3 bases and J gave up 4 bases, with 14 bases separating them. CDR3 length equals 14 residues. Germline V gives CDR1 SGHRS, CDR2 YFSETQ.

As to this clone: The sample has other DNA sequences that encode this CDR3 too. V usage is TRBV25-1 and J usage is TRBJ2-7; 9 bases are shared with TRBD2. V lost 6 bases and J lost 5; bases outside the gene matches: 2. The CDR3 totals 12 residues. The germline V gene encodes CDR1 MGHDK and CDR2 SYGVNS. CDR3: CASRTSGNEQYF. DNA for the CDR3: TGTGCCAGCAGGACTAGCGGCAACGAGCAGTACTTC.

The rearrangement links TRBV4-1 to TRBJ2-7; 7 bases align to TRBD1. The CDR3 sequence is 14 residues long. Trimming removed 1 base from V and 3 bases from J; junction bases left unmatched: 3. The germline CDR1 and CDR2 sequences are MGHRA and YSYEKL. DNA of the CDR3: TGCGCCAGCAGCCAAGTGGGACAGAGCTACGAGCAGTACTTC. Translated, it gives CASSQVGQSYEQYF.

The chain couples TRBV27 to TRBJ2-7; D may be TRBD1 (6 bases). V was clipped by 3 bases and J by 3 bases, with 21 bases between them. The CDR3 runs to 17 residues. Germline CDR1 MNHEY, CDR2 SMNVEV (reference sequence). The CDR3 sequence: CASSLSWGLLPGYEQYF. As DNA, the CDR3 is TGTGCCAGCAGTTTGAGTTGGGGGCTTCTACCTGGCTACGAGCAGTACTTC.

This chain connects TRBV14 to TRBJ1-3; 7 bases are shared with TRBD1. The CDR3 is 17 amino acids. CDR1 SGHDN and CDR2 FVKESK come from the germline V gene. The V gene end was trimmed by 3 bases and the J gene end by 0 bases; junction bases not matched to a gene: 8. CDR3 amino acids: CASSQGTGALSGNTIYF. DNA of the CDR3: TGTGCCAGCAGCCAGGGTACAGGGGCTCTCTCTGGAAACACCATATATTTT.

J is TRBJ2-2 and V is TRBV18, with D perhaps TRBD2 (5 bases). V lost 2 bases and J 6 bases, leaving 10 bases between the germline ends. This CDR3 has 14 residues. Germline V lookup: CDR1 KGHSH, CDR2 LQKENI. The CDR3 reads CASSPSTGAGELFF. The CDR3, as DNA: TGTGCCAGCTCACCATCGACCGGGGCCGGGGAGCTGTTTTTT.

The rearrangement joins TRBV10-3 to TRBJ1-1, with 7 bases that match TRBD1. V lost 8 bases, J lost 1 base, and 7 bases stayed unmatched. CDR3 size: 14 residues. The V gene's germline CDR1 is ENHRY and CDR2 SYGVKD. CDR3 sequence: CAISPGGRNTEAFF. CDR3 bases: TGTGCCATCTCACCAGGGGGGCGGAACACTGAAGCTTTCTTT.

The chain recombines TRBV28 with TRBJ2-7; 11 bases are shared with TRBD1. The length of the CDR3 is 16 residues. Trimming cost V 4 bases and J 3 bases; bases outside gene matches: 8. The V gene's germline CDR1 is MDHEN and CDR2 SYDVKM. As DNA, the CDR3 is TGTGCCAGCAGTTCACCCCCCGGGACAGGGGGCTACGAGCAGTACTTC. Its protein is CASSSPPGTGGYEQYF.

The rearrangement links TRBV29-1 to TRBJ2-1; 8 nucleotides match TRBD2. Germline V CDR1 and CDR2: SQVTM, ANQGSEA. V lost 7 bases to trimming and J lost 6 bases; unmatched junction nucleotides: 8. The CDR3 runs to 13 residues. The CDR3 is CSAAGLVSNEQFF. DNA for the CDR3: TGCAGCGCGGCGGGACTAGTCTCCAATGAGCAGTTCTTC.